This record looks at one T cell receptor beta chain sequence and its context. Its antigen is undetermined. Germline V gene lookup returns CDR1 SGHRS and CDR2 YFSETQ. With 4 bases removed from V and 0 bases from J, the gap between germline ends came to 7 bases. The CDR3 has 13 residues. This sample stems from a study of PD-L1 blockade in urothelial cancer. Study summary: Atezolizumab at 1,200 mg intravenously every 3 weeks was started by patients in the mid-2010s. Per blood sample, T cells had a median of approximately 150,000.

Only in-frame clones appear in the TCRdb table, and some are missing; sequencing was by immunoSEQ multiplex PCR. The data show 50,000 or so clones, 85% to 90% seen once. Findings of the study overall: More expansion of tumor-associated blood clones, seen at 3 weeks, marked durable-benefit patients.

The sample's time point: pretreatment peripheral blood. Peripheral blood mononuclear cells were collected from every patient before and during treatment, yielding between 1 and 8 samples per patient. The chain recombines TRBV5-1 with TRBJ1-2; D is undetermined. The sample in question was PBMCs, obtained around atezolizumab (anti-PD-L1) treatment. The sequence came from a man between 60 and 70 years old with urothelial cancer. The CDR3 sequence: CASSPSTNYGYTF. CDR3 coding DNA: TGCGCCAGCAGCCCATCTACTAACTATGGCTACACCTTC.